The subject of this entry is one T cell receptor beta chain. It lacks a known antigen. Base qualities are not at hand, and no much larger clone is one base apart. This entry comes from a study of OX40 agonist ivuxolimab in advanced cancers. About the study as a whole: Ivuxolimab, which targeted the costimulatory receptor OX40 (CD134), was an agonistic, fully human IgG2 monoclonal antibody. The point of sequencing TCRbeta in the periphery was to test whether ivuxolimab changed TCR sequence diversity and drove clonal T-cell expansion. Partial responses occurred in three dose-escalation patients, of whom one had hepatocellular carcinoma and two had cutaneous melanoma. Intravenous ivuxolimab was administered to patients every 2 weeks at six dose levels: 0.01, 0.1, 0.3, 1.5, 3 and 10 mg/kg. Of the 50 to 55 dose-escalation patients, hepatocellular carcinoma was present in approximately 20, melanoma in around 15, renal cell carcinoma in 9 and head and neck cancer in 9. The monotherapy dose-escalation portion (N ≈ 55 patients) of the phase I ivuxolimab trial is reported in the paper. Prior anti-PD-1, anti-PD-L1 or anti-CTLA-4 therapy was permitted, and 40% of dose-escalation patients had received checkpoint inhibitors. A male proportion of 82.7% and a mean age of approximately 62 years, ranging from about 20 to 80, were recorded for the dose-escalation cohort. Broader findings and caveats from the paper: On average, CD8+ T cells showed more expanded clones than CD4+ T cells after ivuxolimab. At doses of 0.1 to 3.0 mg/kg, clonal expansion of both CD4+ and CD8+ blood T cells was observed from baseline to week 6. The antigen specificity of the peripheral T cells that underwent clonal expansion was not determined. Partial responders in the 0.1-3.0 mg/kg groups had among the lowest normalized peripheral clonal expansion, especially among CD8+ T cells. Low levels of normalized T-cell clonal expansion were also seen in some patients who did not respond.

The germline V gene (reference sequence) specifies LNHDA as CDR1 and SQIVND as CDR2. Trimming at the junction amounts to 5 bases on V and 6 bases on J, and the germline ends lie 14 bases apart. Including cysteine and phenylalanine, the CDR3 has 14 amino acids. Only CDR3 DNA is held: 42 bases, read in frame from base 1. Patients with autoimmune disease history or receiving systemic immunosuppression were excluded from the trial. Peripheral blood for TCR sequencing was collected from all dose cohorts at baseline, on cycle 4 day 1, and on cycle 7 day 1. The samples were taken from a phase I, first-in-human, multicenter, open-label dose-escalation trial of ivuxolimab. The trial enrolled adults with locally advanced or metastatic head and neck squamous cell, hepatocellular, melanoma or renal cell carcinoma. CD4+ and CD8+ T cells were sorted separately from peripheral blood before TCR sequencing. For sequencing of the TCRbeta CDR3 region, genomic DNA was extracted from the sorted cells. TCRbeta CDR3 regions were sequenced using the immunoSEQ Assay. The table was pulled from immuneACCESS by TCRdb, which kept in-frame rearrangements only. Such tables lose some clones; where checked, under half of the loss comes from unresolved V genes, and the rest has no known cause. The sample table shows about 88,000 clones, and roughly 84% are seen once. The ten largest clonotypes hold 3.8% of the sample.

Recombination linked TRBV19 to TRBJ2-1; a tentative D call is TRBD1 (6 bases match). The source material was CD4+ or CD8+ T cells sorted from blood, sampled in a trial of the OX40 agonist ivuxolimab. The origin of this receptor is an adult with an advanced solid tumor such as melanoma, head and neck, liver or kidney cancer. The CDR3 is CASSLGASSNEQFF. The DNA reads TGTGCCAGTAGTCTGGGGGCATCGAGCAATGAGCAGTTCTTC.